Presented here are 30 T cell receptor beta chains from one specimen sequenced in a study of shared clonotypes between healthy human individuals. The data were produced by immunoSEQ multiplex PCR, yet TCRdb's version contains in-frame clones alone and is incomplete. In the table there are millions of clones, just over 90% of which are singletons. Sequencing input: naive CD4+ T cells sorted from blood. The subset here: CD45RA+ positively selected. The source is a man in his late teens or twenties in good health.

Comment on this clone: The sample contains more than one DNA sequence encoding this CDR3. The rearrangement uses TRBV5-4 and TRBJ2-2, with D maybe TRBD1 (6 bases). Trimming took 2 bases from V and 1 from J, leaving 9 bases between them. Germline V gives CDR1 SGHNT, CDR2 YYREEE (reference sequence). This CDR3 is built from 15 residues. The CDR3 sequence is CASSLTGLNTGELFF. The DNA for the CDR3 is TGTGCCAGCAGCTTAACAGGGCTGAACACCGGGGAGCTGTTTTTT.

A word on this clone: The same CDR3 can be traced to other DNA sequences in this sample. The chain couples TRBV11-2 to TRBJ1-1; D not certain. V was cut by 2 bases and J by 5 bases, with 9 bases left in between. CDR1 and CDR2 from the germline V gene are SGHAT and FQNNGV. This CDR3 has 13 residues. The CDR3 reads CASSLSGRTEAFF. The DNA for the CDR3 is TGTGCCAGCAGCTTATCCGGGAGGACTGAAGCTTTCTTT.

To note about this clone: The sample contains more than one DNA sequence encoding this CDR3. The CDR3 bases are TGTGCCAGCTCACCAGGGGTGGAGGACACTGAAGCTTTCTTT. The encoded protein is CASSPGVEDTEAFF. V is TRBV18 and J is TRBJ1-1; D is ambiguous. V was clipped by 2 bases and J by 3 bases, with 10 bases between them. The CDR3 extends over 14 amino acids. Germline V lookup: CDR1 KGHSH, CDR2 LQKENI.

The rearrangement joins TRBV30 to TRBJ2-7; D is unresolved. Germline V CDR1 and CDR2: GTSNPN, SVGIG (reference sequence). The CDR3 sequence is 13 residues long. Trimming cost V 4 bases and J 3 bases, with 13 bases left between them. The CDR3 region is CAWNLGPVYEQYF. The CDR3 DNA reads TGTGCCTGGAATTTAGGCCCGGTCTACGAGCAGTACTTC. Filled out from reference TRBV30 and TRBJ2-7, the complete variable domain reads SQTIHQWPATLVQPVGSPLSLECTVEGTSNPNLYWYRQAAGRGLQLLFYSVGIGQISSEVPQNLSASRPQDRQFILSSKKLLLSDSGFYLCAWNLGPVYEQYFGPGTRLTVT.

J is TRBJ2-2 and V is TRBV6-5; D is uncertain. CDR1 and CDR2 (germline): MNHEY, SVGAGI. The CDR3 covers 14 residues. The V end was cut by 5 bases, the J end by 7 bases, with 14 bases between. CDR3 amino acids: CASSPTFSNGELFF. As DNA, the CDR3 is TGTGCCAGCAGTCCTACCTTCAGCAACGGGGAGCTGTTTTTT.

V gene TRBV28 combines with J gene TRBJ1-2; the match to TRBD1 covers 7 bases. This CDR3 has 12 amino acids. Germline-derived CDR1 and CDR2 are MDHEN and SYDVKM. The V gene end was trimmed by 5 bases and the J gene end by 7 bases; junction bases not matched to a gene: 4. The CDR3 DNA reads TGTGCCAGCAGTCGAGACAGGGTTGGCTACACCTTC. Amino acid sequence: CASSRDRVGYTF.

The rearrangement joins TRBV28 to TRBJ2-2; 8 nucleotides align to TRBD1. The CDR3 covers 15 residues. The germline gives CDR1 MDHEN, CDR2 SYDVKM. Unmatched junction bases numbered 8, after V lost 4 bases and J lost 7 bases. CDR3 sequence (DNA): TGTGCCAGCAGTTCAGGGGGCAGGAACGACGGGGAGCTGTTTTTT. Its translation: CASSSGGRNDGELFF.

This clone has just a few counts. Other DNA sequences in the sample encode the same CDR3. V gene TRBV30 combines with J gene TRBJ1-6, with D unresolved. This CDR3 has 11 residues. V was cut by 1 base and J by 7 bases, with 2 bases left in between. The germline gives CDR1 GTSNPN, CDR2 SVGIG (reference sequence). CDR3 in DNA: TGTGCCTGGAGTGCGAATTCACCCCTCCACTTT. Protein product: CAWSANSPLHF.

The rearrangement links TRBV6-5 to TRBJ2-2, with D unclear. The V end was cut by 8 bases, the J end by 0 bases, with 7 bases between. CDR3 length: 13 residues. Germline lookup yields CDR1 MNHEY and CDR2 SVGAGI. CDR3 bases: TGTGCCAGCGGCAGGTCGAACACCGGGGAGCTGTTTTTT. Translation: CASGRSNTGELFF.

This clone was detected a few times. V usage is TRBV28 and J usage is TRBJ1-5, with D unclear. The CDR3 totals 15 residues. Germline loops: CDR1 MDHEN, CDR2 SYDVKM. The V end was cut by 6 bases, the J end by 7 bases, with 19 bases between. Written as DNA, the CDR3 is TGTGCCAGCAGCAATGTGGGCCGGAATTGGCAGCCCCAGCATTTT. Translation: CASSNVGRNWQPQHF.

The chain carries TRBV7-9 and TRBJ2-5, with TRBD1 matching 9 bases. V lost 5 bases to trimming and J lost 4 bases; unmatched junction nucleotides: 8. CDR1 SEHNR and CDR2 FQNEAQ come from the germline V gene (reference sequence). CDR3 size: 15 residues. Here the CDR3 reads CASSPPTGGSETQYF. In DNA form, the CDR3 reads TGTGCCAGCAGCCCCCCGACAGGGGGTTCAGAGACCCAGTACTTC.

The chain has TRBV5-4 and TRBJ2-3, with D unclear. V shed 3 bases and J shed 2 bases, with 13 bases lying between them. The length of the CDR3 is 15 residues. CDR1 is SGHNT and CDR2 is YYREEE in the germline V gene (reference sequence). Here the CDR3 reads CASSSPLAHTDTQYF. CDR3 DNA: TGTGCCAGCAGCTCCCCGCTTGCACACACAGATACGCAGTATTTT.

This chain uses TRBV6-1 with TRBJ1-5, with D hard to call. The CDR3 extends over 14 amino acids. The V end lost 4 bases, the J end lost 6 bases, and 13 bases lay between the germline ends. In germline, CDR1 is MNHNS, CDR2 SASEGT. CDR3 in DNA: TGTGCCAGCAGTGGGCGGCGGGTTGGTCAGCCCCAGCATTTT. Translating it yields CASSGRRVGQPQHF.

V gene TRBV29-1 combines with J gene TRBJ2-7; the match to TRBD2 covers 11 bases. The junction had 2 bases not matched to a gene; V was cut back by 4 bases and J by 3 bases. There are 13 residues in the CDR3. CDR1 is SQVTM and CDR2 is ANQGSEA in the germline V gene. The CDR3, as DNA: TGCAGCGTTGTAGCGGGAGGGGGCTACGAGCAGTACTTC. It is translated as CSVVAGGGYEQYF.

As concerns this clone: Other nucleotide sequences in the sample specify the same CDR3. This chain joins TRBV28 and TRBJ1-5; D not resolved. V was cut by 6 bases and J by 2 bases, with 11 bases left in between. The CDR3 contains 14 residues. Germline-derived CDR1 and CDR2 are MDHEN and SYDVKM. The CDR3 DNA reads as TGTGCCAGCAGCCTAGGACGGGGCAATCAGCCCCAGCATTTT. Residues: CASSLGRGNQPQHF.

The CDR3 coding sequence is TGTGCCATCAGTGAGTCGCAGGGGACCCAAGAGACCCAGTACTTC. Its translation is CAISESQGTQETQYF. The chain carries TRBV10-3 and TRBJ2-5; D is possibly TRBD1 (6 bases). The CDR3 is 15 amino acids. Germline-derived CDR1 and CDR2 are ENHRY and SYGVKD. Trimming took 0 bases from V and 1 from J, leaving 9 bases between them.

This chain joins TRBV10-3 and TRBJ1-4; weak D call: TRBD1 (6 bases). CDR1 and CDR2 from the germline V gene are ENHRY and SYGVKD. V lost 0 bases and J lost 10, with 15 bases in between. The CDR3 has 15 residues. The CDR3 DNA reads as TGTGCCATCAGTGAGTCAACGGACAGTGTTGGAAAACTGTTTTTT. Its protein product is CAISESTDSVGKLFF.

The rearrangement links TRBV5-1 to TRBJ1-1; D remains ambiguous. The CDR3 runs 12 residues. V dropped 4 bases and J dropped 10 bases, with 14 bases sitting between them. Germline CDR1 reads SGHRS; CDR2 reads YFSETQ. The CDR3 DNA reads as TGCGCCAGCAGCCCCAACGGTGGTATAGCTTTCTTT. Its protein product is CASSPNGGIAFF.

Of note for this clone: The sample holds other DNA sequences that translate to the same CDR3. The V and J genes are TRBV5-1 and TRBJ2-5, with a tentative D call TRBD1 (6 bases). This CDR3 is built from 15 residues. Per the germline V gene, CDR1 is SGHRS and CDR2 is YFSETQ. With 4 bases removed from V and 1 base from J, the gap between germline ends came to 14 bases. In DNA form, the CDR3 reads TGCGCCAGCAGCCTAGGGGGTGGGGGCCAAGAGACCCAGTACTTC. Translating gives CASSLGGGGQETQYF.

As regards this clone: The identical CDR3 is also encoded by other nucleotide sequences in the sample. The V and J genes are TRBV28 and TRBJ2-7; 10 positions agree with TRBD1. The V and J ends lost 4 bases and 3 bases, in that order; junction bases with no gene match: 6. CDR1 is MDHEN and CDR2 is SYDVKM in the germline V gene. The CDR3 sequence is 15 residues long. The CDR3 is CASSSAGTGVYEQYF. The CDR3 DNA sequence: TGTGCCAGCAGTTCGGCCGGGACAGGGGTCTACGAGCAGTACTTC.

V is TRBV18 and J is TRBJ2-1, with 8 nucleotides matching TRBD1. The V and J ends lost 4 bases and 7 bases, in that order; junction bases with no gene match: 6. The CDR3 is 14 residues long. Germline values: CDR1 KGHSH, CDR2 LQKENI. CDR3 nucleotide sequence: TGTGCCAGCTCACTACAGGACAGGGCAAATGAGCAGTTCTTC. This encodes CASSLQDRANEQFF.

Notes on this clone: The sample has other DNA sequences that encode this CDR3 too. The chain recombines TRBV6-5 with TRBJ2-7, with D possibly TRBD1 on 6 matching bases. There are 15 residues in the CDR3. Germline V lookup: CDR1 MNHEY, CDR2 SVGAGI. V shed 0 bases and J shed 2 bases, with 11 bases lying between them. Here the CDR3 reads CASSYSGRGTYEQYF. DNA for the CDR3: TGTGCCAGCAGTTACTCCGGCAGGGGAACCTACGAGCAGTACTTC.

This rearrangement joins TRBV19 to TRBJ2-1, with 12 nucleotides matching TRBD2. CDR3 length: 15 residues. Germline trimming cut 5 bases from V and 7 bases from J; bases unmatched to any gene: 6. Germline CDR1 reads LNHDA; CDR2 reads SQIVND (reference sequence). The CDR3 region has the DNA TGTGCCAGTAGTTTACTAGCGGGAGGTTTAAATGAGCAGTTCTTC. Translation: CASSLLAGGLNEQFF.

The V and J genes are TRBV6-1 and TRBJ1-6; 7 nucleotides line up with TRBD1. In germline, CDR1 is MNHNS, CDR2 SASEGT. The CDR3 runs 16 residues. V was pared by 2 bases and J by 7 bases, with 8 bases of the junction left unmatched. CDR3 sequence: CASSENGQTGNSPLHF. As DNA, the CDR3 is TGTGCCAGCAGTGAAAATGGACAGACAGGGAATTCACCCCTCCACTTT.

The V and J genes are TRBV4-1 and TRBJ2-5, with no clear D. The CDR3 spans 16 residues. The germline V gene has CDR1 MGHRA and CDR2 YSYEKL. The V gene lost 1 base and the J gene lost 1 base, with 13 bases spanning the gap. The CDR3 DNA is TGCGCCAGCAGCCAAGCTTACGGTGGCAGCCAAGAGACCCAGTACTTC. Protein: CASSQAYGGSQETQYF.

The rearrangement joins TRBV5-1 to TRBJ2-7; D remains ambiguous. Looked up from germline, CDR1 is SGHRS and CDR2 is YFSETQ. CDR3 length equals 15 residues. Trimming removed 4 bases at V and 0 bases at J, with 14 bases between. The CDR3 loop is CASSAVNDGSYEQYF. Here the CDR3 DNA reads TGCGCCAGCAGCGCCGTAAATGACGGCTCCTACGAGCAGTACTTC. The complete variable domain, with remaining parts taken from reference TRBV5-1 and TRBJ2-7, reads KAGVTQTPRYLIKTRGQQVTLSCSPISGHRSVSWYQQTPGQGLQFLFEYFSETQRNKGNFPGRFSGRQFSNSRSEMNVSTLELGDSALYLCASSAVNDGSYEQYFGPGTRLTVT.

In regard to this clone: Different DNA sequences within this sample yield the same CDR3. This rearrangement joins TRBV7-9 to TRBJ2-3; D ambiguous. This CDR3 spans 11 amino acids. V dropped 5 bases and J dropped 5 bases, with 5 bases sitting between them. Germline-derived CDR1 and CDR2 are SEHNR and FQNEAQ (reference sequence). The DNA of the CDR3 is TGTGCCAGCAGCAGAGGAGATACGCAGTATTTT. Its translation: CASSRGDTQYF.

The chain couples TRBV30 to TRBJ1-2; D remains ambiguous. The CDR3 is 14 residues long. Germline V gene lookup returns CDR1 GTSNPN and CDR2 SVGIG (reference sequence). Trimming left V 0 bases short and J 10 bases short, with 18 bases between. The CDR3 loop reads CAWSVPLVNLDYTF. The CDR3 DNA follows: TGTGCCTGGAGTGTCCCCCTCGTGAATCTTGACTACACCTTC.

The chain joins TRBV7-2 to TRBJ1-6; 8 bases align to TRBD1. The germline V gene encodes CDR1 SGHTA and CDR2 FQGNSA. This CDR3 contains 15 residues. The trim removed 7 bases at V and 13 bases at J, leaving 15 bases unmatched. For the CDR3, the DNA is TGTGCCAGCACCACCCCTCGGACAGGGTCGGTCCCCCTCCACTTT. Residues: CASTTPRTGSVPLHF.

V usage is TRBV11-3 and J usage is TRBJ1-1, with unresolved D. CDR3 length: 16 residues. CDR1 and CDR2 (germline): SGHNT, YENEEA. V was shortened by 2 bases and J by 0 bases, with 13 bases between the two germline ends. CDR3 residues: CASSLRSGTMNTEAFF. The DNA for the CDR3 is TGTGCCAGCAGCTTAAGATCAGGTACTATGAACACTGAAGCTTTCTTT.